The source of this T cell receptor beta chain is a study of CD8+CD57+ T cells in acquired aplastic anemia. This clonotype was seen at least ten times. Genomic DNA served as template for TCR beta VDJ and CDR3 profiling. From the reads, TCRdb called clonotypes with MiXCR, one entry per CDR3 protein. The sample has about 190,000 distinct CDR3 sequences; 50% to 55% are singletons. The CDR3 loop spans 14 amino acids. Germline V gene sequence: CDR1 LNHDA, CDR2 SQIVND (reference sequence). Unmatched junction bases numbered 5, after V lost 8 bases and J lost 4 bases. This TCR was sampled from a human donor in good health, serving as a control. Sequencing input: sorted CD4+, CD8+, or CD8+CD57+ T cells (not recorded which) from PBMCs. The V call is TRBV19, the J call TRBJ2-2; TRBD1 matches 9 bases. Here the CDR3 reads CASDRQGVTGELFF. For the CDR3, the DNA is TGTGCCAGTGACAGACAGGGGGTCACCGGGGAGCTGTTTTTT.